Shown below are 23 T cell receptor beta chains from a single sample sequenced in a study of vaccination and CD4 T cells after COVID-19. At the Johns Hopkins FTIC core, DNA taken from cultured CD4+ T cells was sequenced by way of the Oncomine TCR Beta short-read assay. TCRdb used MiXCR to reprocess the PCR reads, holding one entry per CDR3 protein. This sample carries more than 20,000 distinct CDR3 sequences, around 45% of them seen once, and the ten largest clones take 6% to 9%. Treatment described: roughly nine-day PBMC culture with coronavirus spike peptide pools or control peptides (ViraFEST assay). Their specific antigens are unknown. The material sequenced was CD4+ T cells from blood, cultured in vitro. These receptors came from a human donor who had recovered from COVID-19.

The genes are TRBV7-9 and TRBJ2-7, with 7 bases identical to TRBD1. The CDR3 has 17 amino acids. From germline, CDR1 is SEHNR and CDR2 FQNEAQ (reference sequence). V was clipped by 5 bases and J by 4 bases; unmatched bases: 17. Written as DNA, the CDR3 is TGTGCCAGCAGCCACCCCAACCCAACCGGGACAGCATACGAGCAGTACTTC. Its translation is CASSHPNPTGTAYEQYF. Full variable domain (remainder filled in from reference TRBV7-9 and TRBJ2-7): DTGVSQNPRHKITKRGQNVTFRCDPISEHNRLYWYRQTLGQGPEFLTYFQNEAQLEKSRLLSDRFSAERPKGSFSTLEIQRTEQGDSAMYLCASSHPNPTGTAYEQYFGPGTRLTVT.

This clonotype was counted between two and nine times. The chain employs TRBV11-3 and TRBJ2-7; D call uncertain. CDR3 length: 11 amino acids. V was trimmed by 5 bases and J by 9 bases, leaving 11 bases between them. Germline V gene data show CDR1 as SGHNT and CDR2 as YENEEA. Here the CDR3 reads CASSQMSAQYF. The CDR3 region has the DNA TGTGCCAGCAGCCAGATGTCGGCGCAGTACTTC. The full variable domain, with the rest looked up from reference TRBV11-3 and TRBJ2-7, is EAGVVQSPRYKIIEKKQPVAFWCNPISGHNTLYWYLQNLGQGPELLIRYENEEAVDDSQLPKDRFSAERLKGVDSTLKIQPAELGDSAVYLCASSQMSAQYFGPGTRLTVT.

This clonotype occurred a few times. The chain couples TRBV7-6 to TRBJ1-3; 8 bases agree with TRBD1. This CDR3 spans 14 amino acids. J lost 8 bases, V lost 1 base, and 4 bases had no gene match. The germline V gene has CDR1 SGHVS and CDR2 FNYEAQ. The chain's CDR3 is CASSLGTGFDTIYF. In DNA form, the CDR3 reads TGTGCCAGCAGCTTAGGGACAGGGTTTGACACCATATATTTT.

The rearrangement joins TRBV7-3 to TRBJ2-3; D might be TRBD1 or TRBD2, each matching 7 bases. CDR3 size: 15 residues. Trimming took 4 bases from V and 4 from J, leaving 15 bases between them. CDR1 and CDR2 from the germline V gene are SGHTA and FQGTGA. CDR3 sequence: CASSSQGGKADTQYF. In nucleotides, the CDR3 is TGTGCCAGCAGCTCTCAGGGGGGGAAGGCAGATACGCAGTATTTT.

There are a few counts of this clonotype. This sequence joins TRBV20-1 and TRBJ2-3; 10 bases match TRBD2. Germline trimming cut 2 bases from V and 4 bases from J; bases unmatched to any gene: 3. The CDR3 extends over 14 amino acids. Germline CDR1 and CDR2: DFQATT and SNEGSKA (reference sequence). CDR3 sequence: CSARPGTSADTQYF. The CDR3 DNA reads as TGCAGTGCTAGACCCGGGACTAGCGCAGATACGCAGTATTTT.

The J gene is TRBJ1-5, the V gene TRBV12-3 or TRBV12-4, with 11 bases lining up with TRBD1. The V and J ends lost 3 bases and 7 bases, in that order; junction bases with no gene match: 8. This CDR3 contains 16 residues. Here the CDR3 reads CASSFVGGQGGQPQHF. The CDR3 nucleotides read TGTGCCAGCAGTTTCGTGGGGGGACAGGGGGGGCAGCCCCAGCATTTT.

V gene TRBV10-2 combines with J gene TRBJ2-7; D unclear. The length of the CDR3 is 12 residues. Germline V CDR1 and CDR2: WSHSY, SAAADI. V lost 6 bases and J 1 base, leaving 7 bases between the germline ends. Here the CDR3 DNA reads TGCGCCAGCAGAGACCCATCCTACGAGCAGTACTTC. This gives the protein CASRDPSYEQYF.

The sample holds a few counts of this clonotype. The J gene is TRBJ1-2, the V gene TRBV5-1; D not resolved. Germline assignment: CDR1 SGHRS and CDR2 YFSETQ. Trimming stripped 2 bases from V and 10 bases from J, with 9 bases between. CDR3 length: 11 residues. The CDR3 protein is CASSFQSTYTF. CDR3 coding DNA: TGCGCCAGCAGCTTCCAGTCCACCTACACCTTC.

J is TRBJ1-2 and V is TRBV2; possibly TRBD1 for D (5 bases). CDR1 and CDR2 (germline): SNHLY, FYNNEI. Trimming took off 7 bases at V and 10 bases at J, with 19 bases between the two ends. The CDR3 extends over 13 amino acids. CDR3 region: CASKVEGRMIYTF. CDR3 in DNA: TGTGCCAGCAAGGTGGAGGGGAGAATGATCTACACCTTC.

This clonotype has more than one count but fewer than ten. The chain's CDR3 is CASSYSGQGTYEQYF. CDR3 DNA: TGTGCCAGCAGTTACAGTGGACAGGGGACCTACGAGCAGTACTTC. The chain is built from TRBV6-5 and TRBJ2-7, with 9 nucleotides matching TRBD1. V shed 2 bases, J shed 2 bases, and the junction held 4 bases outside the gene matches. The CDR3 length is 15 residues. CDR1 MNHEY and CDR2 SVGAGI come from the germline V gene.

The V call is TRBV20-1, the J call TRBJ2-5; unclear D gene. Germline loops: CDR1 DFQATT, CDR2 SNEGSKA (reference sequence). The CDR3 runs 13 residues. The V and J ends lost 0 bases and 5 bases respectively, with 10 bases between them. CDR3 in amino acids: CSARDQRRETQYF. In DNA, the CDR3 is TGCAGTGCTAGAGATCAGAGGCGGGAGACCCAGTACTTC.

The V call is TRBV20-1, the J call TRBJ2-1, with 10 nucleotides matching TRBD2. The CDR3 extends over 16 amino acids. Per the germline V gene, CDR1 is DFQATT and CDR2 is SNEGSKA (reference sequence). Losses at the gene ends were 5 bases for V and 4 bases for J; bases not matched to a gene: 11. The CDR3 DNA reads TGCAGTGCTGCCAGAGCGGGAGGGAATACATACAATGAGCAGTTCTTC. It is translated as CSAARAGGNTYNEQFF.

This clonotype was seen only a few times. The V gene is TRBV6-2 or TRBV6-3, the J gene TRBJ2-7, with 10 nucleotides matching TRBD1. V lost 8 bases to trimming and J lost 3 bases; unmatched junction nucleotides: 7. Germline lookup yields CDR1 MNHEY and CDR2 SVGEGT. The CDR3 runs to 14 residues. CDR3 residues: CASRPGTGDYEQYF. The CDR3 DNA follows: TGTGCCAGCCGCCCTGGGACAGGGGACTACGAGCAGTACTTC.

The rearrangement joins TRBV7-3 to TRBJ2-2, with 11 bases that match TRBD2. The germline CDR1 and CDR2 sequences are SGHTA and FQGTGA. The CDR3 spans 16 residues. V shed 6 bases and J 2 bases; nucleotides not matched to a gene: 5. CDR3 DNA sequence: TGTGCCAGCAGTTCTAGCGGGGGGCTTAACACCGGGGAGCTGTTTTTT. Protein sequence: CASSSSGGLNTGELFF.

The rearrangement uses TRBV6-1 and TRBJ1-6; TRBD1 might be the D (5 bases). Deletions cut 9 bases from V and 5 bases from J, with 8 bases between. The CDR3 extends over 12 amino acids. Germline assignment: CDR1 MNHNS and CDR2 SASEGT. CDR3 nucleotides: TGTGCCAGTGCAGGGAATAATTCACCCCTCCACTTT. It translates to CASAGNNSPLHF.

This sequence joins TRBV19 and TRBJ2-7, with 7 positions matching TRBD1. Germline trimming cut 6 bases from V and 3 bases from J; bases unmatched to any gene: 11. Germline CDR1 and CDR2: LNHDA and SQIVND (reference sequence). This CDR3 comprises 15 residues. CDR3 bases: TGTGCCAGTAGCCGCGAGGCAGGGGGTATCTACGAGCAGTACTTC. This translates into CASSREAGGIYEQYF.

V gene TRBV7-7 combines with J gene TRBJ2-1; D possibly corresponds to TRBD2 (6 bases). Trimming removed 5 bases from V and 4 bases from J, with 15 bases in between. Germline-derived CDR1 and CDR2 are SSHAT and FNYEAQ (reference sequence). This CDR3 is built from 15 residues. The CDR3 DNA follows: TGTGCCAGCAGCGAAATCGAGGGGAGGTACAATGAGCAGTTCTTC. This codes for CASSEIEGRYNEQFF.

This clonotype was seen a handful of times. The CDR3 protein is CSANLGMDTQYF. Written as DNA, the CDR3 is TGCAGTGCTAATTTGGGGATGGATACGCAGTATTTT. The genes are TRBV20-1 and TRBJ2-3; no definite D call. CDR1 is DFQATT, CDR2 SNEGSKA, per germline (reference sequence). The V end was cut by 4 bases, the J end by 6 bases, with 11 bases between. This CDR3 spans 12 amino acids.

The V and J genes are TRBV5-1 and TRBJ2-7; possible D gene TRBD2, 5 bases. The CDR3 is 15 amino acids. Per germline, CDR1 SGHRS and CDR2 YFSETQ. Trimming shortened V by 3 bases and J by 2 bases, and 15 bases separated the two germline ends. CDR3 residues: CASSSGLLPPYEQYF. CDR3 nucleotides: TGCGCCAGCAGCTCCGGACTCCTACCACCCTACGAGCAGTACTTC.

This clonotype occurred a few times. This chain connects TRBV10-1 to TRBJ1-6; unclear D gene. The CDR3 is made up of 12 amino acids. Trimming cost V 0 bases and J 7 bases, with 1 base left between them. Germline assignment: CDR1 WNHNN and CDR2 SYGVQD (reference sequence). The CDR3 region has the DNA TGCGCCAGCAGTGAGTCGAATTCACCCCTCCACTTT. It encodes CASSESNSPLHF.

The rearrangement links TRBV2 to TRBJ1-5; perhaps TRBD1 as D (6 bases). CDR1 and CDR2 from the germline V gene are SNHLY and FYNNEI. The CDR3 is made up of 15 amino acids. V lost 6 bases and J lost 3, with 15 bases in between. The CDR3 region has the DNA TGTGCCAGCAGGGACCTAGGACAGATCAATCAGCCCCAGCATTTT. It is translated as CASRDLGQINQPQHF.

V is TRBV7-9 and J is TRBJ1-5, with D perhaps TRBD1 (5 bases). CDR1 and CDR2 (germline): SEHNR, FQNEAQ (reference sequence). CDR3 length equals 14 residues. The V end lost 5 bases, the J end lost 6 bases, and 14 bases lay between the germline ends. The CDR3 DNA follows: TGTGCCAGCAGCCCCGGACACGGGGGTCAGCCCCAGCATTTT. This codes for CASSPGHGGQPQHF.

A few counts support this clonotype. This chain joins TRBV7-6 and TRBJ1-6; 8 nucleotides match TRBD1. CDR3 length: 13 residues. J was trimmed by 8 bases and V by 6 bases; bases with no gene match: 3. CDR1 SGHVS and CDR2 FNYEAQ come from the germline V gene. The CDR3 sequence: CASRTGVDSPLHF. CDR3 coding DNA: TGTGCCAGCAGGACAGGGGTTGATTCACCCCTCCACTTT.